This T cell receptor (beta chain) was identified in a study of response to subunit inactivated influenza vaccine. The germline gives CDR1 MNHNS, CDR2 SASEGT. V lost 3 bases, J lost 6 bases, and 9 bases stayed unmatched. This CDR3 has 15 amino acids. A single record per CDR3 protein comes from TCRdb applying MiXCR to the RT-PCR reads. The table lists about 650,000 distinct CDR3 sequences, around 13% of them singletons. This clonotype was seen repeatedly, ten times or more. Its target is not known. Study-wide findings and caveats: It was suggested by the authors that few new T cells are recruited by each seasonal influenza vaccination.

The starting material was PBMCs from blood, obtained less than 15 days before vaccination. The chain carries TRBV6-1 and TRBJ1-1, with TRBD1 matching 8 bases. This receptor was identified in a man aged 45-60 years who received an inactivated influenza vaccine. CDR3 nucleotides: TGTGCCAGCAGTGACAACCAGCTACAGGGGGCTGAAGCTTTCTTT. Amino acid sequence: CASSDNQLQGAEAFF.